Below are 22 T cell receptor beta chains sequenced from a single sample in a study of T cells after yellow fever vaccination. TCRdb reanalysed the 5' RACE reads using MiXCR and keeps one entry per CDR3 protein. This table has 400,000 or so distinct CDR3 sequences, 6.2% appearing once. Material: PBMCs, obtained 5 days after the yellow fever booster vaccination. These receptors came from a man aged 25-40 years who received the YFV17D yellow fever vaccine.

This clonotype turned up a few times. The chain links TRBV12-5 to TRBJ2-1; D is unresolved. Trimming pared 7 bases from V and 1 base from J, leaving 5 bases between. Germline assignment: CDR1 LGHNT and CDR2 FRNRAP. The CDR3 is made up of 12 amino acids. The CDR3 loop is CASALSYNEQFF. In DNA form, the CDR3 reads TGTGCTAGTGCCCTTTCCTACAATGAGCAGTTCTTC.

CDR3 nucleotide sequence: TGCGCCAGCAGCTTTACTAGCGGGCCCCTCGAGCAGTACTTC. This sequence encodes CASSFTSGPLEQYF. This chain links TRBV5-1 with TRBJ2-7, with 9 positions matching TRBD2. J was trimmed by 6 bases and V by 2 bases; bases with no gene match: 6. Germline values: CDR1 SGHRS, CDR2 YFSETQ. This CDR3 comprises 14 residues.

The chain combines TRBV5-1 with TRBJ2-1; 8 bases are a match to TRBD2. This CDR3 has 16 amino acids. Germline CDR1 reads SGHRS; CDR2 reads YFSETQ. V shed 0 bases, J shed 3 bases, and the junction held 5 bases outside the gene matches. This chain's CDR3 is CASSLAPTSDYNEQFF. The CDR3 DNA reads TGCGCCAGCAGCTTGGCCCCGACTAGCGACTACAATGAGCAGTTCTTC.

Many counts were recorded for this clonotype. V and J are TRBV20-1 and TRBJ2-3; D remains unclear. Trimming removed 1 base at V and 4 bases at J, with 6 bases between. The CDR3 is 12 residues long. Germline CDR1 DFQATT, CDR2 SNEGSKA (reference sequence). The DNA for the CDR3 is TGCAGTGCTAGAGTCGCCTCAGATACGCAGTATTTT. The encoded protein is CSARVASDTQYF.

This sequence joins TRBV20-1 and TRBJ2-1; D may correspond to TRBD1 or TRBD2 (5 bases each). Germline CDR1 is DFQATT and CDR2 is SNEGSKA (reference sequence). The CDR3 sequence is 14 residues long. The ends were cut back, 4 bases at V and 4 bases at J, with 14 bases in the middle. CDR3 in amino acids: CSATRAGQYNEQFF. CDR3 DNA sequence: TGCAGTGCTACGAGGGCAGGGCAATACAATGAGCAGTTCTTC.

This clonotype was found many times. The chain recombines TRBV6-1 with TRBJ2-5; D tentatively reads TRBD1 or TRBD2 (5 bases each). The CDR3 length is 15 residues. In germline, CDR1 is MNHNS, CDR2 SASEGT. V gave up 5 bases and J gave up 4 bases, with 17 bases separating them. This chain's CDR3 is CASSRAGASGETQYF. The CDR3 nucleotides read TGTGCCAGCAGTAGGGCCGGGGCGAGTGGAGAGACCCAGTACTTC.

The chain has TRBV7-2 and TRBJ2-5; the D is unclear. V was cut by 5 bases and J by 4 bases, with 11 bases left in between. This CDR3 spans 13 amino acids. Germline CDR1 SGHTA, CDR2 FQGNSA. The CDR3 loop is CASSPQIRETQYF. Here the CDR3 DNA reads TGTGCCAGCAGCCCCCAAATCCGAGAGACCCAGTACTTC.

The rearrangement links TRBV19 to TRBJ2-7; 9 nucleotides match TRBD2. The CDR3 runs to 15 residues. Per germline, CDR1 LNHDA and CDR2 SQIVND (reference sequence). V shed 3 bases and J 4 bases; nucleotides not matched to a gene: 7. CDR3 coding DNA: TGTGCCAGTAGTATTGCGGCTAGCGGGAAATACGAGCAGTACTTC. It translates to CASSIAASGKYEQYF.

This clonotype was recorded many times. The J gene is TRBJ2-3, the V gene TRBV9; the match to TRBD2 covers 12 bases. The CDR3 consists of 14 residues. Germline V gene data show CDR1 as SGDLS and CDR2 as YYNGEE. J was trimmed by 5 bases and V by 7 bases; bases with no gene match: 5. Here the CDR3 reads CASATSGRIDTQYF. The CDR3 DNA reads TGTGCCAGCGCTACTAGCGGGAGGATAGATACGCAGTATTTT.

The rearrangement links TRBV7-2 to TRBJ2-1, with 7 bases lining up with TRBD2. The CDR3 is 16 residues long. Germline V gives CDR1 SGHTA, CDR2 FQGNSA. V was clipped by 0 bases and J by 7 bases; unmatched bases: 9. The CDR3 region has the DNA TGTGCCAGCAGCTTAGCGTCGGGAGGATATCAGAATGAGCAGTTCTTC. Translation: CASSLASGGYQNEQFF.

The V gene is TRBV11-2, the J gene TRBJ2-3, with 12 bases identical to TRBD2. This CDR3 has 18 amino acids. Trimming took 4 bases from V and 0 from J; bases not matched to a gene: 8. CDR1 is SGHAT and CDR2 is FQNNGV in the germline V gene. For the CDR3, the DNA is TGTGCCAGCAGCTCCCCTAGCGGGAGGGTTTGGAGCACAGATACGCAGTATTTT. The encoded protein is CASSSPSGRVWSTDTQYF. Variable domain in full (rest from reference TRBV11-2 and TRBJ2-3): EAGVAQSPRYKIIEKRQSVAFWCNPISGHATLYWYQQILGQGPKLLIQFQNNGVVDDSQLPKDRFSAERLKGVDSTLKIQPAKLEDSAVYLCASSSPSGRVWSTDTQYFGPGTRLTVL.

This clonotype was counted between two and nine times. V is TRBV12-3 or TRBV12-4 and J is TRBJ2-5, with D uncertain. Trimming took 3 bases from V and 4 from J, leaving 12 bases between them. The CDR3 covers 14 residues. The CDR3 protein is CASSFFGQPETQYF. The CDR3 DNA reads as TGTGCCAGCAGTTTTTTCGGGCAGCCAGAGACCCAGTACTTC.

The table lists this clonotype with a few counts. The chain employs TRBV11-2 and TRBJ2-1; D could derive from TRBD1 or TRBD2 (5 bases each). The CDR3 contains 12 residues. V lost 9 bases, J lost 9 bases, and 15 bases lay in between. The germline gives CDR1 SGHAT, CDR2 FQNNGV. The CDR3 loop is CASGWGFSEQFF. CDR3 coding DNA: TGTGCCAGTGGTTGGGGGTTCAGTGAGCAGTTCTTC. Supplemented by reference TRBV11-2 and TRBJ2-1, the full variable domain reads EAGVAQSPRYKIIEKRQSVAFWCNPISGHATLYWYQQILGQGPKLLIQFQNNGVVDDSQLPKDRFSAERLKGVDSTLKIQPAKLEDSAVYLCASGWGFSEQFFGPGTRLTVL.

Ten or more counts support this clonotype. The rearrangement uses TRBV9 and TRBJ2-5; TRBD1 aligns across 7 bases. V lost 0 bases and J lost 2; bases outside the gene matches: 4. Germline values: CDR1 SGDLS, CDR2 YYNGEE. This CDR3 has 15 residues. The CDR3 DNA is TGTGCCAGCAGCGTAGGAAAGGGACAGCAAGAGACCCAGTACTTC. Translating gives CASSVGKGQQETQYF.

The chain links TRBV3-1 to TRBJ2-1; 8 bases are shared with TRBD2. Germline values: CDR1 LGHDT, CDR2 YNNKEL (reference sequence). The trim removed 4 bases at V and 0 bases at J, leaving 8 bases unmatched. There are 17 residues in the CDR3. The DNA for the CDR3 is TGTGCCAGCAGCCGCCGGGGGGGACTAACCTCCTACAATGAGCAGTTCTTC. Amino acid sequence: CASSRRGGLTSYNEQFF.

The chain carries TRBV15 and TRBJ2-1; 7 bases are shared with TRBD2. The CDR3 loop spans 20 amino acids. Per germline, CDR1 LNHNV and CDR2 YYDKDF (reference sequence). V was clipped by 0 bases and J by 6 bases; unmatched bases: 20. The CDR3 reads CATSRESSALFAGVINEQFF. The CDR3 DNA follows: TGTGCCACCAGCAGAGAAAGTTCCGCCTTATTTGCGGGAGTGATCAATGAGCAGTTCTTC. The full variable domain, in which reference TRBV15 and TRBJ2-1 provide the parts outside the CDR3, is DAMVIQNPRYQVTQFGKPVTLSCSQTLNHNVMYWYQQKSSQAPKLLFHYYDKDFNNEADTPDNFQSRRPNTSFCFLDIRSPGLGDTAMYLCATSRESSALFAGVINEQFFGPGTRLTVL.

As for this clonotype: Compared with germline, one end of the junction differs, possibly owing to a read error. The chain has TRBV2 and TRBJ2-2; D ambiguous. Germline V CDR1 and CDR2: SNHLY, FYNNEI. This CDR3 spans 18 amino acids. CDR3 DNA sequence: TGTGCCATCAGTTTGGATCTGTTTGTGGCATCGAACACCGGGGAGCTGTTTTTT. Its translation: CAISLDLFVASNTGELFF.

In this sample, this clonotype turned up many times. This rearrangement joins TRBV6-5 to TRBJ2-7; the match to TRBD2 covers 7 bases. Germline lookup yields CDR1 MNHEY and CDR2 SVGAGI. The CDR3 consists of 18 residues. Trimming took 1 base from V and 2 from J; bases not matched to a gene: 14. CDR3 sequence (DNA): TGTGCCAGCAGTTACTGGAAAGCGGGGCGCGTCCGTACCTACGAGCAGTACTTC. It codes for CASSYWKAGRVRTYEQYF.

This clonotype was seen a few times. The rearrangement joins TRBV5-5 to TRBJ1-3; no reliable D call. The CDR3 is 17 amino acids. Trimming removed 2 bases at V and 1 base at J, with 16 bases between. Germline CDR1 is SGHKS and CDR2 is YYEKEE (reference sequence). CDR3 residues: CASSFIASGISGNTIYF. DNA for the CDR3: TGTGCCAGCAGCTTTATCGCCTCGGGGATTTCTGGAAACACCATATATTTT.

Ten or more counts support this clonotype. CDR3 nucleotides: TGTGCCAGCAGCTTAGGAAGCGCGTACTCCTACGAGCAGTACTTC. Protein sequence: CASSLGSAYSYEQYF. The chain employs TRBV7-8 and TRBJ2-7; no firm D call. The germline V gene encodes CDR1 SGHVS and CDR2 FQNEAQ. This CDR3 spans 15 amino acids. Trimming took off 1 base at V and 0 bases at J, with 10 bases between the two ends.

At least ten counts were recorded for this clonotype. V and J are TRBV20-1 and TRBJ2-2; TRBD2 aligns across 9 bases. V trimming: 6 bases; J trimming: 4 bases; junction bases outside the gene matches: 6. Germline V CDR1 and CDR2: DFQATT, SNEGSKA (reference sequence). This CDR3 is 14 amino acids long. CDR3 in DNA: TGCAGTGCCCGGGGACTAGCAGCCACCGGGGAGCTGTTTTTT. Its protein is CSARGLAATGELFF.

This clonotype was observed a handful of times. The V call is TRBV12-3 or TRBV12-4, the J call TRBJ2-1; 7 nucleotides line up with TRBD1. This CDR3 has 12 amino acids. V was pared by 7 bases and J by 7 bases, with 4 bases of the junction left unmatched. CDR3 region: CASTPQGNEQFF. The CDR3 region has the DNA TGTGCCAGCACCCCACAGGGGAATGAGCAGTTCTTC.